What follows describes a single TCR beta chain. The germline CDR1 and CDR2 sequences are SGHNT and YYREEE (reference sequence). The CDR3 is 17 amino acids. Between the trimmed V and J ends, which lost 4 bases and 7 bases, there was a span of 27 bases. The sample originates from a study of cytomegalovirus exposure and HLA in healthy donors. Study at large: Roughly 180 million T cells yielded more than 95 million unique TCR beta sequences, as an earlier analysis found.

Despite likely unrecorded immune exposures, the donors were nominally healthy at the time of sampling. PCR involved 60 Vbeta and 13 Jbeta primers. Only in-frame clones appear in the TCRdb table, and some are missing; sequencing was by immunoSEQ multiplex PCR. Of approximately 160,000 clones in the sample, around 80% are singletons; the top ten hold 0.95% to 1.1%. The chain couples TRBV5-4 to TRBJ2-7; no reliable D call. This sequence originates from a woman aged 40 to 50 in good health and CMV-seronegative. The sample taken for sequencing was PBMCs. The CDR3 spells CASSPISRTDSPGEQYF. The CDR3 coding sequence is TGTGCCAGCAGCCCAATTAGTAGAACCGACTCTCCCGGGGAGCAGTACTTC.